This T cell receptor beta chain was recorded in a study of shared clonotypes between healthy human individuals. As for the study in general: The study drew on a couple of women and a few men aged 18 to 49 as donors.

Germline V gene lookup returns CDR1 SGHDN and CDR2 FVKESK. V lost 6 bases and J 7 bases, leaving 7 bases between the germline ends. The CDR3 loop spans 12 amino acids. As for this clone: The antigen is not known.

Sequencing was performed with immunoSEQ multiplex PCR; in TCRdb, only in-frame clones are kept and a portion is missing. This sample has 850,000 to 1,200,000 clones, with approximately 72% found just once. Whole-study results and caveats: Unshared clonotypes carried lower generation probabilities than those common to all four donors.

The specimen was memory CD4+ T cells sorted from blood. Subset noted: CD45RA-negative fraction. This clonotype was sampled from a man aged 18 to 29 in good health. V and J are TRBV14 and TRBJ1-6, with a tentative D call TRBD1 (6 bases). The CDR3 sequence is CASRGGNSPLHF. Written as DNA, the CDR3 is TGTGCCAGCAGAGGGGGGAATTCACCCCTCCACTTT.